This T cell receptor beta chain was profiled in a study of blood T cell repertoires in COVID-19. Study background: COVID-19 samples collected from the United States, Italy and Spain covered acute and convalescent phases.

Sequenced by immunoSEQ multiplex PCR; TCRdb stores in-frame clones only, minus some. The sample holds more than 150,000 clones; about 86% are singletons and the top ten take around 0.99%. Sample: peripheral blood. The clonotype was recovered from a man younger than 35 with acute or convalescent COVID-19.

Here the CDR3 DNA reads TGTGCCAGCAGCCCCGTTCATGGAGATGGCTACACCTTC. It is translated as CASSPVHGDGYTF. This chain links TRBV7-3 with TRBJ1-2; D ambiguous. The CDR3 consists of 13 residues. With 5 bases removed from V and 6 bases from J, the gap between germline ends came to 13 bases. Germline lookup yields CDR1 SGHTA and CDR2 FQGTGA.